These 20 T cell receptor beta chains came from one sample sequenced in a study of T-cell memory formation after mild COVID-19. TCRdb re-called the 5' RACE reads through MiXCR, storing one row per CDR3 protein. The sample has 250,000 to 350,000 distinct CDR3 sequences; just under 20% are singletons. Source material: PBMCs or a T cell subset sorted from them (not recorded which). The source is a man aged 18 to 30 who had mild COVID-19 (a few samples of this study predate the infection). Cell type and time point are not known.

The V and J genes are TRBV5-6 and TRBJ2-7, with D uncertain. Germline V lookup: CDR1 SGHDT, CDR2 YYEEEE. V lost 4 bases, J lost 3 bases, and 14 bases lay in between. This CDR3 has 14 residues. The CDR3 coding sequence is TGTGCCAGCAGCACCCAACCTTCCTACTACGAGCAGTACGTC. Protein: CASSTQPSYYEQYV.

This rearrangement joins TRBV7-9 to TRBJ1-2, with D hard to call. Germline values: CDR1 SEHNR, CDR2 FQNEAQ (reference sequence). This CDR3 contains 16 residues. V shed 4 bases and J shed 4 bases, with 19 bases lying between them. CDR3: CASSSSWVDGIYGYTF. CDR3 bases: TGTGCCAGCAGCTCTTCCTGGGTGGACGGAATCTATGGCTACACCTTC.

This clonotype came up a few times. The chain is built from TRBV3-1 and TRBJ1-1; D might be TRBD1 (5 bases). Per the germline V gene, CDR1 is LGHDT and CDR2 is YNNKEL (reference sequence). V was shortened by 0 bases and J by 9 bases, with 11 bases between the two germline ends. CDR3 length equals 13 residues. The DNA of the CDR3 is TGTGCCAGCAGCCAAGATTCAGGGTACAAAGCTTTCTTT. Translated: CASSQDSGYKAFF.

The V gene is TRBV4-3, the J gene TRBJ2-7, with D possibly called TRBD1 or TRBD2 (6 bases each). V was shortened by 0 bases and J by 2 bases, with 11 bases between the two germline ends. Germline V CDR1 and CDR2: LGHNA, YSLEER. The CDR3 spans 15 residues. CDR3 nucleotides: TGCGCCAGCAGCCAAGATGGGGGGCAGACCTACGAGCAGTACTTC. Translation gives CASSQDGGQTYEQYF.

The chain carries TRBV5-6 and TRBJ2-5; 7 bases agree with TRBD2. The CDR3 loop spans 13 amino acids. Germline CDR1 is SGHDT and CDR2 is YYEEEE. With 4 bases clipped from V and 5 bases from J, the junction kept 5 bases outside the gene matches. CDR3 protein: CASSPTSVETQYF. In DNA form, the CDR3 reads TGTGCCAGCAGCCCAACTAGCGTCGAGACCCAGTACTTC.

The V call is TRBV7-2, the J call TRBJ1-1, with D unclear. CDR1 SGHTA and CDR2 FQGNSA come from the germline V gene. Trimming removed 0 bases at V and 2 bases at J, with 7 bases between. The CDR3 extends over 14 amino acids. CDR3 DNA sequence: TGTGCCAGCAGCTTAGCATCTGAAAACACTGAAGCTTTCTTT. Its protein is CASSLASENTEAFF.

The CDR3 loop is CASSKERWGWGTDTQYF. Written as DNA, the CDR3 is TGTGCCAGCAGCAAAGAGAGGTGGGGCTGGGGCACAGATACGCAGTATTTT. The rearrangement links TRBV7-2 to TRBJ2-3, with a weak D call TRBD1 (5 bases). Germline loops: CDR1 SGHTA, CDR2 FQGNSA. Trimming shortened V by 5 bases and J by 1 base, and 19 bases separated the two germline ends. The CDR3 totals 17 residues.

The V and J genes are TRBV6-2 or TRBV6-3 and TRBJ2-7, with D perhaps TRBD2 (5 bases). This CDR3 region has 12 residues. V gave up 6 bases and J gave up 7 bases, with 13 bases separating them. Germline CDR1 and CDR2: MNHEY and SVGEGT. CDR3 in DNA: TGTGCCAGCAGGTCGGGGTACTTGGAGCAGTACGTC. It specifies CASRSGYLEQYV.

This clonotype was seen only a few times. The chain combines TRBV4-2 with TRBJ2-7; D is undetermined. Trimming cost V 1 base and J 0 bases, with 10 bases left between them. Per the germline V gene, CDR1 is LGHNA and CDR2 is YNFKEQ. The CDR3 has 15 residues. CDR3 sequence: CASSQGATFSYEQYF. The CDR3 DNA sequence: TGTGCCAGCAGCCAAGGGGCTACGTTCTCCTACGAGCAGTACTTC.

The rearrangement uses TRBV29-1 and TRBJ1-1; TRBD1 agrees at 8 bases. The CDR3 runs to 14 residues. V was pared by 5 bases and J by 5 bases, with 10 bases of the junction left unmatched. The germline V gene encodes CDR1 SQVTM and CDR2 ANQGSEA. The CDR3 loop is CSVSSRTGRTEAFF. The CDR3 region has the DNA TGCAGCGTTAGTTCGCGGACAGGGCGGACTGAAGCTTTCTTT.

This clonotype has just a few counts. This chain connects TRBV7-2 to TRBJ2-5; D is possibly TRBD1 (6 bases). The CDR3 sequence is 14 residues long. Deletions cut 0 bases from V and 7 bases from J, with 12 bases between. The V gene's germline CDR1 is SGHTA and CDR2 FQGNSA. CDR3 loop: CASSLARGTGTQYF. CDR3 bases: TGTGCCAGCAGCTTAGCGAGGGGGACGGGGACCCAGTACTTC.

This clonotype appeared a few times. The chain has TRBV20-1 and TRBJ2-3; D might be TRBD1 or TRBD2, each matching 5 bases. The V end lost 0 bases, the J end lost 5 bases, and 18 bases lay between the germline ends. The germline V gene encodes CDR1 DFQATT and CDR2 SNEGSKA (reference sequence). This CDR3 spans 16 amino acids. CDR3 residues: CSARDWGGGSGDTQYF. DNA of the CDR3: TGCAGTGCTAGAGATTGGGGTGGGGGTTCTGGAGATACGCAGTATTTT.

J is TRBJ1-5 and V is TRBV7-8, with 7 bases lining up with TRBD1. The CDR3 covers 14 residues. CDR1 is SGHVS and CDR2 is FQNEAQ in the germline V gene. The J segment lost 4 bases and the V segment lost 5 bases, leaving 5 bases of the junction unmatched. The CDR3 nucleotides are TGTGCCAGCAGCCCCGGACAGGAAAATCAGCCCCAGCATTTT. Translated, it gives CASSPGQENQPQHF.

This clonotype was seen only a few times. The V call is TRBV11-2, the J call TRBJ2-7; no clear D gene. Germline-derived CDR1 and CDR2 are SGHAT and FQNNGV. The V end lost 1 base, the J end lost 3 bases, and 7 bases lay between the germline ends. The CDR3 is 13 residues long. CDR3 sequence: CASSLVTSYEQYF. CDR3 in DNA: TGTGCCAGCAGCTTAGTAACCAGCTACGAGCAGTACTTC.

This clonotype was recorded many times. J is TRBJ1-2 and V is TRBV4-3; TRBD1 matches 8 bases. CDR1 and CDR2 from the germline V gene are LGHNA and YSLEER. The ends lost 2 bases at V and 3 bases at J; junction bases unmatched: 5. The CDR3 runs 15 residues. CDR3 amino acids: CASSQQTGAHYGYTF. DNA for the CDR3: TGCGCCAGCAGCCAACAGACAGGGGCCCACTATGGCTACACCTTC.

This sequence joins TRBV6-2 or TRBV6-3 and TRBJ2-2; 13 bases map to TRBD2. Germline loops: CDR1 MNHEY, CDR2 SVGEGT. CDR3 length: 20 residues. J was trimmed by 1 base and V by 4 bases; bases with no gene match: 12. The CDR3 DNA reads as TGTGCCAGCAGTTTCGAATCCGGGACTAGCGGGGTGAAGAACACCGGGGAGCTGTTTTTT. Encoded protein: CASSFESGTSGVKNTGELFF.

In DNA form, the CDR3 reads TGCAGCGTCTCCAGGAGGCTGAACACTGAAGCTTTCTTT. It codes for CSVSRRLNTEAFF. The rearrangement links TRBV29-1 to TRBJ1-1; D call uncertain. The V gene's germline CDR1 is SQVTM and CDR2 ANQGSEA. V dropped 6 bases and J dropped 0 bases, with 11 bases sitting between them. CDR3 length: 13 residues.

The rearrangement links TRBV7-9 to TRBJ2-1; D unclear. The CDR3 is made up of 14 amino acids. Germline CDR1 reads SEHNR; CDR2 reads FQNEAQ (reference sequence). Trimming stripped 2 bases from V and 7 bases from J, with 12 bases between. The CDR3 here is CASSLIPSINEQFF. CDR3 in DNA: TGTGCCAGCAGCTTAATCCCTAGTATAAATGAGCAGTTCTTC.

V gene TRBV15 combines with J gene TRBJ2-3; D is possibly TRBD1 or TRBD2 (5 bases each). Germline CDR1 and CDR2: LNHNV and YYDKDF (reference sequence). The V end lost 3 bases, the J end lost 2 bases, and 12 bases lay between the germline ends. The CDR3 totals 15 residues. CDR3 in DNA: TGTGCCACCAGCAGGCCCGGGACCTTCACAGATACGCAGTATTTT. This sequence encodes CATSRPGTFTDTQYF.

Comment on this clonotype: Possible read error: a much larger clone is one base away. The chain has TRBV4-3 and TRBJ2-7; D may be TRBD2 (6 bases). The CDR3 extends over 14 amino acids. The germline gives CDR1 LGHNA, CDR2 YSLEER. Trimming removed 3 bases from V and 0 bases from J, with 9 bases in between. The chain's CDR3 is CASSHAGGSYEQYF. CDR3 nucleotides: TGCGCCAGCAGCCACGCCGGGGGCTCCTACGAGCAGTACTTC.